The present TCR beta chain was sequenced within a study of CD4+ T cells in melanoma (dated 2022 in TCRdb). Regarding the complete study: Neoantigen-specific CD4+ T cells in human melanoma were what the study investigated. The paper as a whole reports these results and caveats: The report described a correlation between neoantigen-specific CD4+ T cells and the function of CD8+ T cells, macrophages and B cells. Diverse differentiation states were reported to be shown by neoantigen-specific CD4+ T cells in melanoma.

This clone turned up a few times. Its antigen is still unknown. Per-base quality was not reported, and no clone a single base away is much larger than it. Ends trimmed: V by 1 base, J by 8 bases; bases unmatched to a gene: 26. Via the germline V gene, CDR1 is WSHSY and CDR2 SAAADI. Inclusive of the bounding cysteine and phenylalanine, the CDR3 is 21 residues long. The only DNA kept is the CDR3, 63 bases in frame from the first base. Patients with melanoma were used as donors. The method behind the library was the immunoSEQ multiplex PCR assay. Entries here come from immuneACCESS through TCRdb and include only in-frame sequences with V and J called. Some clones fail to appear in such tables; in the studies checked, an unresolved V gene covers under half of the shortfall, and the cause of the remainder is unknown. This sample gives some 6,800 clones in total; roughly half of them show up just once. In total, the top ten clones hold about a sixth of the sample.

The sequence came from a human donor with melanoma. What was sequenced was cells from a culture (not recorded whether cultured in vitro). This chain joins TRBV10-2 to TRBJ1-2; TRBD1 fits 9 bases in the junction. The CDR3: CASSEFENPGQGPGRVRGYTF. The bases are TGCGCCAGCAGTGAGTTTGAGAATCCGGGACAGGGTCCGGGACGTGTTCGGGGCTACACCTTC.